Listed below are T cell receptor beta chains from one sample, sequenced in a study of T-cell reconstitution after alpha-beta-depleted transplantation in children. TCRdb reanalysed the PCR reads using MiXCR and keeps one entry per CDR3 protein. Of some 600,000 distinct CDR3 sequences in the sample, roughly 13% were seen once. Sequenced here: PBMCs, mostly from graft donor cells, sampled 360 days after TCRalphabeta/CD19-depleted stem cell transplant. These receptors all come from a male patient younger than 18 who had a stem cell transplant for acute myeloid leukemia, so the T cells may come from the graft donor. Both conserved end residues are part of each CDR3. The D gene is left open where the match is weak. Clone size is stated in some rows and not others, as once, few, many or a class when expanded.

J,D,V,size,CDR3,DNA
TRBJ2-1,NA,TRBV1,NA,CTSSQALWTSGFDNEQFF,TGCACCAGCAGCCAAGCCCTCTGGACTAGCGGGTTTGACAATGAGCAGTTCTTC
TRBJ2-5,TRBD1,TRBV12-3/TRBV12-4,NA,CASRDNRDSQETQYF,TGTGCCAGCAGGGATAACCGGGACAGCCAAGAGACCCAGTACTTC
TRBJ2-1,NA,TRBV6-2/TRBV6-3,NA,CASSYWDISYNEQFF,TGTGCCAGCAGTTATTGGGATATCTCCTACAATGAGCAGTTCTTC
TRBJ2-7,TRBD1,TRBV10-3,few,CAIGPGQGAYEQYF,TGTGCCATCGGTCCGGGACAGGGGGCTTACGAGCAGTACTTC
TRBJ2-2,TRBD2,TRBV19,few,CASLGLAGAGELFF,TGTGCCAGTCTCGGACTAGCGGGAGCCGGGGAGCTGTTTTTT
TRBJ2-1,TRBD2,TRBV28,few,CASGGRVPSYNEQFF,TGTGCCAGCGGCGGGAGGGTCCCCTCCTACAATGAGCAGTTCTTC
TRBJ1-5,NA,TRBV12-3/TRBV12-4,many,CASSLSTGLQPQHF,TGTGCCAGCAGTTTAAGTACAGGTTTGCAGCCCCAGCATTTT
TRBJ2-7,NA,TRBV29-1,few,CSVRTANEQYF,TGCAGCGTTCGGACTGCGAACGAGCAGTACTTC
TRBJ2-7,NA,TRBV18,NA,CASSPEERGGYEQYF,TGTGCCAGCTCACCCGAAGAGCGAGGTGGCTACGAGCAGTACTTC
TRBJ2-7,TRBD1,TRBV7-9,NA,CASGGIGTGSAYEQYF,TGTGCCAGCGGCGGAATCGGGACAGGGAGTGCCTACGAGCAGTACTTC
TRBJ1-5,NA,TRBV19,NA,CASSRDSGTTNQPQHF,TGTGCCAGTAGTAGGGACTCCGGGACAACAAATCAGCCCCAGCATTTT
TRBJ2-1,NA,TRBV18,NA,CASSPKLPRSYNEQFF,TGTGCCAGCTCACCTAAGCTGCCCCGCTCCTACAATGAGCAGTTCTTC
TRBJ2-6,NA,TRBV12-3/TRBV12-4,many,CASLEAGANVLTF,TGTGCCAGCTTGGAGGCTGGGGCCAACGTCCTGACTTTC
TRBJ1-4,NA,TRBV12-3/TRBV12-4,NA,CASTQGWPNEKLFF,TGTGCCAGCACCCAGGGTTGGCCTAATGAAAAACTGTTTTTT
TRBJ2-2,NA,TRBV9,many,CASSVVGGGELFF,TGTGCCAGCAGCGTAGTTGGCGGCGGGGAGCTGTTTTTT
TRBJ2-5,NA,TRBV7-9,few,CASSLPDRKAETQYF,TGTGCCAGCAGCTTACCCGACAGGAAAGCGGAGACCCAGTACTTC
TRBJ2-1,TRBD2,TRBV20-1,NA,CSARSLAGLEQFF,TGCAGTGCTAGATCCCTAGCGGGACTAGAGCAGTTCTTC
TRBJ2-2,TRBD2,TRBV11-2,NA,CASSPGGPGLADTGELFF,TGTGCCAGCAGCCCAGGTGGTCCGGGACTAGCGGATACCGGGGAGCTGTTTTTT
TRBJ2-7,NA,TRBV28,few,CASSEGGQSYEQYF,TGTGCCAGCAGCGAGGGAGGACAGAGCTACGAGCAGTACTTC
TRBJ1-1,NA,TRBV24-1,NA,CATSDFRHTEAFF,TGTGCCACCAGTGACTTTAGACACACTGAAGCTTTCTTT
TRBJ1-5,NA,TRBV7-8,few,CASSLEGSLSNQPQHF,TGTGCCAGCAGCTTGGAGGGGTCTCTTAGCAATCAGCCCCAGCATTTT
TRBJ1-2,NA,TRBV4-3,NA,CASSQDLGAGGYTF,TGCGCCAGCAGCCAAGATCTGGGGGCAGGTGGCTACACCTTC
TRBJ2-3,NA,TRBV28,many,CASLIGVDTQYF,TGTGCCAGCCTTATCGGGGTCGATACGCAGTATTTT
TRBJ2-1,TRBD2,TRBV5-1,NA,CASSRWTSGTYNVQFF,TGCGCCAGCAGCAGATGGACTAGCGGGACCTACAATGTGCAGTTCTTC
TRBJ2-7,TRBD2,TRBV3-1,few,CASSQEAGLAGGLNYEQYF,TGTGCCAGCAGCCAAGAGGCGGGACTAGCGGGAGGACTGAACTACGAGCAGTACTTC
TRBJ2-5,TRBD2,TRBV28,NA,CASSLFRLAGDGETQYF,TGTGCCAGCAGTTTGTTCAGGCTAGCGGGGGACGGAGAGACCCAGTACTTC
TRBJ2-3,TRBD1,TRBV20-1,NA,CSASKPRGREDTQYF,TGCAGTGCTTCAAAACCCAGGGGGCGGGAAGATACGCAGTATTTT
TRBJ2-1,NA,TRBV24-1,many,CATSDFVPHNEQFF,TGTGCCACCAGTGATTTCGTGCCTCACAATGAGCAGTTCTTC